The 14 T cell receptor beta chains presented below share a single source sample, sequenced in a study of T cells in localized non-small cell lung cancer. Measured with immunoSEQ multiplex PCR; TCRdb has only the in-frame clones, and not every one. Among nearly 35,000 clones listed, around nine tenths were seen once. Here the sequenced sample was peripheral blood, taken before any cancer treatment. These receptors all come from a woman aged 40-69 years with stage I lung adenocarcinoma.

This chain links TRBV29-1 with TRBJ2-5, with D perhaps TRBD1 (6 bases). V lost 1 base and J 2 bases, leaving 8 bases between the germline ends. The CDR3 extends over 13 amino acids. Per germline, CDR1 SQVTM and CDR2 ANQGSEA. CDR3 sequence reads: CSVEGTDQETQYF. In DNA form, the CDR3 reads TGCAGCGTTGAAGGGACAGATCAAGAGACCCAGTACTTC.

This chain connects TRBV7-8 to TRBJ2-3; 9 nucleotides line up with TRBD2. The junction had 9 bases not matched to a gene; V was cut back by 2 bases and J by 6 bases. CDR1 and CDR2 from the germline V gene are SGHVS and FQNEAQ. The CDR3 has 16 amino acids. DNA for the CDR3: TGTGCCAGCAGCTTAAGACTAGCGGATCTCAGGGATACGCAGTATTTT. This translates into CASSLRLADLRDTQYF.

This clone was detected once. The chain couples TRBV4-3 to TRBJ2-7; D is unresolved. The CDR3 runs 15 residues. The V gene's germline CDR1 is LGHNA and CDR2 YSLEER. The V end was cut by 0 bases, the J end by 6 bases, with 15 bases between. The DNA of the CDR3 is TGCGCCAGCAGCCAAGATGCCGAGCTGGGGTTCGAGCAGTACTTC. It encodes CASSQDAELGFEQYF.

This rearrangement joins TRBV11-2 to TRBJ2-7; TRBD1 matches 9 bases. After removal of 2 bases from V and 4 bases from J, the junction contained 6 bases not matched to a gene. The CDR3 contains 15 residues. Germline-derived CDR1 and CDR2 are SGHAT and FQNNGV. The CDR3 coding sequence is TGTGCCAGCAGCTTAAAAACAGGGGGCACATACGAGCAGTACTTC. It is translated as CASSLKTGGTYEQYF.

The chain couples TRBV4-1 to TRBJ2-3; D is possibly TRBD1 (6 bases). The CDR3 is made up of 14 amino acids. V lost 4 bases, J lost 6 bases, and 14 bases lay in between. Germline assignment: CDR1 MGHRA and CDR2 YSYEKL. This CDR3 is CASSPQQGSDTQYF. DNA for the CDR3: TGCGCCAGCAGCCCGCAACAGGGCTCGGATACGCAGTATTTT.

As for this clone: The germline gene is not matched at one end of the junction; a read error may be the cause. The chain is built from TRBV4-1 and TRBJ2-5, with 8 positions matching TRBD1. The germline V gene encodes CDR1 MGHRA and CDR2 YSYEKL. CDR3 length equals 14 residues. The CDR3 bases are TGCGCCAGCAGCCCGCGGACAGGGCAAGAGATCCAGTACTTC. It is translated as CASSPRTGQEIQYF.

The chain employs TRBV9 and TRBJ1-3, with TRBD1 identical over 12 bases. Trimming removed 6 bases from V and 4 bases from J; junction bases left unmatched: 8. CDR1 is SGDLS, CDR2 YYNGEE, per germline. This CDR3 is 16 amino acids long. The CDR3 DNA is TGTGCCAGCAATCCGGGACAGGGGGCTATAGGAAACACCATATATTTT. This sequence encodes CASNPGQGAIGNTIYF.

The chain couples TRBV19 to TRBJ2-7, with 9 bases identical to TRBD1. The length of the CDR3 is 14 residues. Germline CDR1 LNHDA, CDR2 SQIVND (reference sequence). The ends lost 5 bases at V and 1 base at J; junction bases unmatched: 3. For the CDR3, the DNA is TGTGCCAGTAGTGCCGGGACAGGGTCCTACGAGCAGTACTTC. It is translated as CASSAGTGSYEQYF.

V gene TRBV27 combines with J gene TRBJ2-7; D gene uncertain. The germline gives CDR1 MNHEY, CDR2 SMNVEV (reference sequence). CDR3 size: 13 residues. V lost 2 bases and J 0 bases, leaving 5 bases between the germline ends. In nucleotides, the CDR3 is TGTGCCAGCAGTTTAGAGGCCTCCTACGAGCAGTACTTC. This codes for CASSLEASYEQYF.

This clone was observed a handful of times. The chain combines TRBV20-1 with TRBJ2-7; no clear D. The CDR3 contains 11 residues. CDR1 is DFQATT and CDR2 is SNEGSKA in the germline V gene (reference sequence). V was pared by 0 bases and J by 4 bases, with 4 bases between. CDR3 DNA: TGCAGTGCTAGAGAGGGTTACGAGCAGTACTTC. Protein sequence: CSAREGYEQYF.

V usage is TRBV5-1 and J usage is TRBJ2-5; 10 bases line up with TRBD1. CDR1 and CDR2 (germline): SGHRS, YFSETQ. The V and J ends lost 4 bases and 11 bases, in that order; junction bases with no gene match: 14. This CDR3 has 15 amino acids. As DNA, the CDR3 is TGCGCCAGCAGCGAATCATCCCGGGACAGGGGTTTGCAGTACTTC. Amino acid sequence: CASSESSRDRGLQYF.

V is TRBV9 and J is TRBJ2-2; 7 bases match TRBD1. J lost 4 bases, V lost 2 bases, and 5 bases had no gene match. This CDR3 comprises 15 residues. Looked up from germline, CDR1 is SGDLS and CDR2 is YYNGEE. The CDR3 bases are TGTGCCAGCAGCGTTTCCGCAGGGGGCACCGGGGAGCTGTTTTTT. Protein sequence: CASSVSAGGTGELFF.

This sequence joins TRBV9 and TRBJ1-1; no definite D call. CDR3 length: 13 residues. Germline lookup yields CDR1 SGDLS and CDR2 YYNGEE. Trimming removed 4 bases at V and 4 bases at J, with 11 bases between. Written as DNA, the CDR3 is TGTGCCAGCAGCCCCACCCTGGGCACTGAAGCTTTCTTT. Its protein is CASSPTLGTEAFF.

The chain recombines TRBV11-2 with TRBJ2-3, with 8 bases aligning to TRBD2. Germline trimming cut 2 bases from V and 2 bases from J; bases unmatched to any gene: 6. The length of the CDR3 is 16 residues. CDR1 and CDR2 (germline): SGHAT, FQNNGV. The CDR3 coding sequence is TGTGCCAGCAGCTTATTAGCGGGGTTCAACACAGATACGCAGTATTTT. Amino acids: CASSLLAGFNTDTQYF.